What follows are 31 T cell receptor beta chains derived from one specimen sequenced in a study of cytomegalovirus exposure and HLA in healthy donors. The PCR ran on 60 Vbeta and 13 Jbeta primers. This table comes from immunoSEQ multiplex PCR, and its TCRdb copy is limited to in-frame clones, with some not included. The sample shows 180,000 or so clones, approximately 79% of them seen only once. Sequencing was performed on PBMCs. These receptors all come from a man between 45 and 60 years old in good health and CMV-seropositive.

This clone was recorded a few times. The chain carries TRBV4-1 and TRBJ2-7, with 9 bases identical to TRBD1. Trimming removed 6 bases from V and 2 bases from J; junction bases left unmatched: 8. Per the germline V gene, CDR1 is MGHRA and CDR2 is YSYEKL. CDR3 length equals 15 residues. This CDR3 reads CASRAFGTGPYEQYF. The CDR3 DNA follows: TGCGCCAGCAGGGCATTCGGGACAGGGCCCTACGAGCAGTACTTC.

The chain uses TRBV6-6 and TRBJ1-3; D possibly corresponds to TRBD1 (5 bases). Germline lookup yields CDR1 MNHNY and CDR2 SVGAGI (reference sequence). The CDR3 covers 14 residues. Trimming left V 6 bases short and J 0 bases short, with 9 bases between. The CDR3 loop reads CASSGHNSGNTIYF. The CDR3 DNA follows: TGTGCCAGCAGCGGACATAACTCTGGAAACACCATATATTTT.

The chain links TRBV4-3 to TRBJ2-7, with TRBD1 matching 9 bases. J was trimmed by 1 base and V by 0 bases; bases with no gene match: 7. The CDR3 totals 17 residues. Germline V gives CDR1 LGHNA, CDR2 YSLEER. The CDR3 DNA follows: TGCGCCAGCAGCCAAGAAGAAGCAGGGACAGGGTCCTACGAGCAGTACTTC. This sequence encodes CASSQEEAGTGSYEQYF.

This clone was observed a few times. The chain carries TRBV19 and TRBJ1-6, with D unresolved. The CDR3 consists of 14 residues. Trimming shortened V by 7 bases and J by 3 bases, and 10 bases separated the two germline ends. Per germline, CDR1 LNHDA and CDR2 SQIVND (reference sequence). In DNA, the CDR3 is TGTGCCAGTACATCCGCGGGCTATAATTCACCCCTCCACTTT. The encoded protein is CASTSAGYNSPLHF. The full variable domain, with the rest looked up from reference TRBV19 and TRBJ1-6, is DGGITQSPKYLFRKEGQNVTLSCEQNLNHDAMYWYRQDPGQGLRLIYYSQIVNDFQKGDIAEGYSVSREKKESFPLTVTSAQKNPTAFYLCASTSAGYNSPLHFGNGTRLTVT.

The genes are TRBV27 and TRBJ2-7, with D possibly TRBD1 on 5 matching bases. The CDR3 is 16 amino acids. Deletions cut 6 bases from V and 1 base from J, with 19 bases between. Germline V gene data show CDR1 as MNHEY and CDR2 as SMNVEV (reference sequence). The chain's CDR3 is CASSRSGPTASYEQYF. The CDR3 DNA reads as TGTGCCAGCAGCCGTAGTGGACCGACAGCTTCCTACGAGCAGTACTTC.

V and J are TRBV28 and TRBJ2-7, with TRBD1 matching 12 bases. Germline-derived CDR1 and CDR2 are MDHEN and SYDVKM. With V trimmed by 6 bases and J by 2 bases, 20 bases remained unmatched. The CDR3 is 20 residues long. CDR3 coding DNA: TGTGCCAGCAGGGCAACCGGCCGGGACAGGGGGCGTATGAATACCTACGAGCAGTACTTC. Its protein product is CASRATGRDRGRMNTYEQYF.

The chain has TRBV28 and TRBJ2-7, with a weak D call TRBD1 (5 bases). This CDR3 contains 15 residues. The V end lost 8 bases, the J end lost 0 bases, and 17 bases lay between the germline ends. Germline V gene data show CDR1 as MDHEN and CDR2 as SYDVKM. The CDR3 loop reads CASLPTGHPSYEQYF. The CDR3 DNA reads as TGTGCCAGCCTCCCCACAGGTCACCCCTCCTACGAGCAGTACTTC.

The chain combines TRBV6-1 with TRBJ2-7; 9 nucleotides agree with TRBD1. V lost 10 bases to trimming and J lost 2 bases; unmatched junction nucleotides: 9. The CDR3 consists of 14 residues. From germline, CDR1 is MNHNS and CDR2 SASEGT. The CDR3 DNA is TGTGCCACCAACAGGGGACAGGGCCCCTACGAGCAGTACGTC. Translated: CATNRGQGPYEQYV.

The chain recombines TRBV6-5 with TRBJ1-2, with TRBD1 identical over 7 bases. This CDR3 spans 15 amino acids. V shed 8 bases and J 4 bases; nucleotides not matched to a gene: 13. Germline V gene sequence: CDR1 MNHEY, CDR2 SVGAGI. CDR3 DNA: TGTGCCAGCTGCCTAGGGGGCGCGTCATCCTATGGCTACACCTTC. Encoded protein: CASCLGGASSYGYTF.

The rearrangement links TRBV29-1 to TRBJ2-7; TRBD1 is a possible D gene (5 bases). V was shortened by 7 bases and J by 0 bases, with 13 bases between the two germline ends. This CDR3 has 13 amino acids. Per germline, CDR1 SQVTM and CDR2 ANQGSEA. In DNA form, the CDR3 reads TGCAGCGCTGTGACAGTGAGCTCCTACGAGCAGTACTTC. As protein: CSAVTVSSYEQYF.

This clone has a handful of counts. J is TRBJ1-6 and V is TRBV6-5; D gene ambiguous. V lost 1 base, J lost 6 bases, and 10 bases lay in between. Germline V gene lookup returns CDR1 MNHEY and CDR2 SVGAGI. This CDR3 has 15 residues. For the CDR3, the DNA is TGTGCCAGCAGTTACTGGCGGGATCCTAATTCACCCCTCCACTTT. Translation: CASSYWRDPNSPLHF.

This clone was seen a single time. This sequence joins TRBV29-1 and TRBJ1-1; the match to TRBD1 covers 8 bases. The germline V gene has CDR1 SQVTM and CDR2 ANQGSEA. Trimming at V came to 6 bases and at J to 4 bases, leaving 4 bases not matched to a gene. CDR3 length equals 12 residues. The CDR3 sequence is CSVQGASTEAFF. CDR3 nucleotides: TGCAGCGTCCAGGGGGCGTCCACTGAAGCTTTCTTT. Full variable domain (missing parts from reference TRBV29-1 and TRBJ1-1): SAVISQKPSRDICQRGTSLTIQCQVDSQVTMMFWYRQQPGQSLTLIATANQGSEATYESGFVIDKFPISRPNLTFSTLTVSNMSPEDSSIYLCSVQGASTEAFFGQGTRLTVV.

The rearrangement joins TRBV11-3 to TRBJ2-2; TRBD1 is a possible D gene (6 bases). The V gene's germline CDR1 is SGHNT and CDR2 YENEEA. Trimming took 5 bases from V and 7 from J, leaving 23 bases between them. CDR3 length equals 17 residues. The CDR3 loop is CASSPYAGVGRDGELFF. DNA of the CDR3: TGTGCCAGCAGCCCCTACGCAGGGGTAGGAAGGGACGGGGAGCTGTTTTTT.

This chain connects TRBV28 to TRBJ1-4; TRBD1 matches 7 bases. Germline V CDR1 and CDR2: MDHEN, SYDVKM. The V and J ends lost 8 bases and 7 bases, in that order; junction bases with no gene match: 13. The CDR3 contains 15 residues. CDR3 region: CASGEPTGVGEKLFF. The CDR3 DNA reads TGTGCCAGCGGGGAGCCCACAGGGGTGGGTGAAAAACTGTTTTTT.

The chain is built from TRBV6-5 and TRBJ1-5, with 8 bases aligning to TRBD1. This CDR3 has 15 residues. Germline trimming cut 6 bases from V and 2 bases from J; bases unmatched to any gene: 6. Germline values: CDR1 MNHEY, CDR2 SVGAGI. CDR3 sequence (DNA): TGTGCCAGCAGCAGGACAGGGCTCGGCAATCAGCCCCAGCATTTT. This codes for CASSRTGLGNQPQHF.

The CDR3, as DNA: TGCGCCAGCAGCCCCCCGGAGGGGCGGGTCACAGATACGCAGTATTTT. Amino acids: CASSPPEGRVTDTQYF. The rearrangement uses TRBV5-1 and TRBJ2-3; D might be TRBD2 (6 bases). The CDR3 runs to 16 residues. V lost 4 bases to trimming and J lost 2 bases, with 17 bases between them. Germline V CDR1 and CDR2: SGHRS, YFSETQ.

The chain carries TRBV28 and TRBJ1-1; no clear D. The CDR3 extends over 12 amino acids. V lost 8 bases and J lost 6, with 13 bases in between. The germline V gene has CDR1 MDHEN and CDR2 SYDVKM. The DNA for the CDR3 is TGTGCCAGCGGTTCAGGTGATTCTGAAGCTTTCTTT. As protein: CASGSGDSEAFF. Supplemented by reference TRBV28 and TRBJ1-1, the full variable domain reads DVKVTQSSRYLVKRTGEKVFLECVQDMDHENMFWYRQDPGLGLRLIYFSYDVKMKEKGDIPEGYSVSREKKERFSLILESASTNQTSMYLCASGSGDSEAFFGQGTRLTVV.

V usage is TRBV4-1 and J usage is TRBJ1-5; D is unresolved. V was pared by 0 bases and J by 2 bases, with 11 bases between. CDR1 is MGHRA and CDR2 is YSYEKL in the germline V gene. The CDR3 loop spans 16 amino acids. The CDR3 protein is CASSQEEGWGNQPQHF. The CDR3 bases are TGCGCCAGCAGCCAAGAGGAGGGTTGGGGCAATCAGCCCCAGCATTTT.

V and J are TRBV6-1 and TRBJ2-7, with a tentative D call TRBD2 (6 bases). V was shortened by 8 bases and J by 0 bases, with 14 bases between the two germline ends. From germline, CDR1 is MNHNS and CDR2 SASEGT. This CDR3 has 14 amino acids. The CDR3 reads CASDPGLHSYEQYF. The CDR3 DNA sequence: TGTGCCAGCGATCCGGGACTGCACTCCTACGAGCAGTACTTC.

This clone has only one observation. The CDR3 DNA reads as TGTGCCAGTACCTCTACCACAGGGTTAGTCAATCAGCCCCAGCATTTT. Protein product: CASTSTTGLVNQPQHF. The V call is TRBV19, the J call TRBJ1-5; maybe TRBD1 (6 bases). Germline-derived CDR1 and CDR2 are LNHDA and SQIVND (reference sequence). V was shortened by 7 bases and J by 3 bases, with 19 bases between the two germline ends. This CDR3 region has 16 residues. Variable domain in full (rest from reference TRBV19 and TRBJ1-5): DGGITQSPKYLFRKEGQNVTLSCEQNLNHDAMYWYRQDPGQGLRLIYYSQIVNDFQKGDIAEGYSVSREKKESFPLTVTSAQKNPTAFYLCASTSTTGLVNQPQHFGDGTRLSIL.

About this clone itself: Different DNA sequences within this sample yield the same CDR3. This CDR3 is CASSETRSGSNEQYF. The CDR3 coding sequence is TGTGCCAGTAGCGAAACACGGAGCGGTTCTAACGAGCAGTACTTC. The rearrangement links TRBV19 to TRBJ2-7; possibly TRBD2 for D (5 bases). The V end was cut by 6 bases, the J end by 5 bases, with 20 bases between. CDR1 and CDR2 (germline): LNHDA, SQIVND (reference sequence). This CDR3 has 15 amino acids.

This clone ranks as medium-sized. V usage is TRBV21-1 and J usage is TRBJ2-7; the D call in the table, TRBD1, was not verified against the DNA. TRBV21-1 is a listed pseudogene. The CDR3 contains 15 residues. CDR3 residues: CARQYMLSPSYEQYV. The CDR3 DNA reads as TGTGCCAGACAGTACATGCTAAGCCCCTCCTACGAGCAGTACGTC.

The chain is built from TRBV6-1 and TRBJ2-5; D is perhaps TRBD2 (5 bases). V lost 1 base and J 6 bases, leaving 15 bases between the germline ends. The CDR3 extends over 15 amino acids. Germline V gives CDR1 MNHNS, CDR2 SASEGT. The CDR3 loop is CASSEEGLATKTQYF. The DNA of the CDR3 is TGTGCCAGCAGTGAAGAAGGTCTAGCCACTAAGACCCAGTACTTC.

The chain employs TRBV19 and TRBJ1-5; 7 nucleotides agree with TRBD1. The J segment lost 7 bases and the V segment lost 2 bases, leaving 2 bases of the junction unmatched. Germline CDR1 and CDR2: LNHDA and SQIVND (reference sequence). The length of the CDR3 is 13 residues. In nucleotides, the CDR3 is TGTGCCAGTAGTATAACAGGGGAACAGCCCCAGCATTTT. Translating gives CASSITGEQPQHF.

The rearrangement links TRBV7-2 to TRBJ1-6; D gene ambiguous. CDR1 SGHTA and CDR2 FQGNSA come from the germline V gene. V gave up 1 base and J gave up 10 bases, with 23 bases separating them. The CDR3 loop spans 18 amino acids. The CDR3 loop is CASSLVFGVADPRSPLHF. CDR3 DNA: TGTGCCAGCAGCTTAGTTTTCGGGGTTGCTGACCCGAGGTCACCCCTCCACTTT.

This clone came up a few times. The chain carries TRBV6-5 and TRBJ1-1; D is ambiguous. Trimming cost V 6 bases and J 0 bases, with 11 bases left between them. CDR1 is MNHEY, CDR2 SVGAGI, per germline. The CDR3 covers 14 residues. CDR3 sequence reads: CASRGGRMNTEAFF. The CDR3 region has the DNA TGTGCCAGCAGGGGAGGCAGAATGAACACTGAAGCTTTCTTT.

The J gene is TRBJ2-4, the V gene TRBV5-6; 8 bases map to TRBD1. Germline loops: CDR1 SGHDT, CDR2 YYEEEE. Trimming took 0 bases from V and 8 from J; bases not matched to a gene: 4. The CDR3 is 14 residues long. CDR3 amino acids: CASSLGTGIDIQYF. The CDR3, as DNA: TGTGCCAGCAGCTTGGGGACAGGGATAGACATTCAGTACTTC.

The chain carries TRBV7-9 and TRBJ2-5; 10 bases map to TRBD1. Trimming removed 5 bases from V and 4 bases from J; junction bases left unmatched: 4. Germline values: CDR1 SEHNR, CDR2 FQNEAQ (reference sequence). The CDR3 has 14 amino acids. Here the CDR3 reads CASSTRTGGETQYF. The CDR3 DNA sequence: TGTGCCAGCAGCACAAGGACAGGGGGAGAGACCCAGTACTTC.

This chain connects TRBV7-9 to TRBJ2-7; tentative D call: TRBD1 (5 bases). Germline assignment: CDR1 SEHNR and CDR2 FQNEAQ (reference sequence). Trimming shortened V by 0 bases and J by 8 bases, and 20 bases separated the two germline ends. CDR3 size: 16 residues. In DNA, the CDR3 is TGTGCCAGCAGCTTAGCTGGGCAGGGTCGGGTTGGTAAGCAGTACTTC. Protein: CASSLAGQGRVGKQYF.

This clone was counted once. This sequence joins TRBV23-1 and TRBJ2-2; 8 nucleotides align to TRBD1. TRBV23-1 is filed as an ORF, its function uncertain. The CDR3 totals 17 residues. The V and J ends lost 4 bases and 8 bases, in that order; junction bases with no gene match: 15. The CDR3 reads CASSPFGQGSLDGELFF. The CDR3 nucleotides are TGCGCCAGCAGTCCCTTCGGACAGGGATCCTTGGATGGGGAGCTGTTTTTT.

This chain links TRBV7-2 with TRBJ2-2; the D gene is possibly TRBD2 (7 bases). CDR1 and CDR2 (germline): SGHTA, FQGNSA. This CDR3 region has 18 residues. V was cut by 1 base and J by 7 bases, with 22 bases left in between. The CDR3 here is CASSLDPRLGGPSGELFF. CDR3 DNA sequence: TGTGCCAGCAGCTTAGACCCCCGCCTCGGGGGGCCAAGCGGGGAGCTGTTTTTT.